This T cell receptor (beta chain) appears in the sequencing data of a study of T cell repertoires in cytomegalovirus infection. In the study overall: Researchers turned to recently identified HLA-C-restricted CMV epitopes as well as well-studied HLA-B-restricted ones. Matching HLA type and CMV infection were both indicated by public TCR beta signatures. Notes on the study in general: HLA-C-restricted TCR beta clonotypes specific for CMV led the ex vivo response. Adding up the frequency of public TCR beta families identified people who carried CMV plus the relevant HLA.

The CDR3 is 17 residues long. After removal of 8 bases from V and 1 base from J, the junction contained 13 bases not matched to a gene. Germline lookup yields CDR1 SNHLY and CDR2 FYNNEI. Ten or more counts support this clonotype. Its antigen is as yet unknown. MiXCR was run by TCRdb on the reads, yielding one entry per CDR3 protein. The table includes 200,000 to 250,000 distinct CDR3 sequences, around 35% detected once. This sample comprised CD8+ T cells from cultured PBMCs, obtained from culture after CMV antigen stimulation. The chain couples TRBV2 to TRBJ2-3; 9 nucleotides agree with TRBD2. The receptor's source is a human donor in good health (CMV status not recorded). Some clones in this sample may be carry-over from other donors' samples. Here the CDR3 DNA reads TGTGCCAGCGCTGACCTGATCGCTAGCGGGGGCACAGATACGCAGTATTTT. Protein product: CASADLIASGGTDTQYF. The complete variable domain, with remaining parts taken from reference TRBV2 and TRBJ2-3, reads EPEVTQTPSHQVTQMGQEVILRCVPISNHLYFYWYRQILGQKVEFLVSFYNNEISEKSEIFDDQFSVERPDGSNFTLKIRSTKLEDSAMYFCASADLIASGGTDTQYFGPGTRLTVL.